The next 26 T cell receptor beta chains were all read from a single sample in a study of OX40 agonist ivuxolimab in advanced cancers. Using immunoSEQ multiplex PCR, the repertoire was profiled, and TCRdb retains in-frame clones only, with some absent. The sample lists some 100,000 clones, around 89% occurring once. Sequencing used CD4+ or CD8+ T cells sorted from blood, obtained in a trial of the OX40 agonist ivuxolimab. These receptors originate from an adult with an advanced solid tumor such as melanoma, head and neck, liver or kidney cancer.

The chain carries TRBV5-1 and TRBJ1-4, with 9 bases aligning to TRBD1. Germline assignment: CDR1 SGHRS and CDR2 YFSETQ. CDR3 size: 15 residues. Trimming took 7 bases from V and 8 from J; bases not matched to a gene: 12. The CDR3 loop reads CASGHGDREEEKLFF. The CDR3, as DNA: TGCGCCAGCGGCCACGGGGACAGGGAGGAAGAAAAACTGTTTTTT.

The chain employs TRBV27 and TRBJ2-1, with 9 bases matching TRBD1. V lost 5 bases, J lost 3 bases, and 2 bases stayed unmatched. Germline CDR1 is MNHEY and CDR2 is SMNVEV (reference sequence). The CDR3 contains 14 residues. CDR3 sequence (DNA): TGTGCCAGCAGTACAGGGGGCTTCTACAATGAGCAGTTCTTC. Its protein is CASSTGGFYNEQFF.

This chain joins TRBV6-5 and TRBJ1-2; a possible D gene is TRBD1 (5 bases). Germline CDR1 reads MNHEY; CDR2 reads SVGAGI. The germline V and J ends were trimmed by 6 bases and 5 bases, with 13 bases remaining between them. The CDR3 has 13 residues. The CDR3: CASSYEGAYGYTF. CDR3 nucleotide sequence: TGTGCCAGCAGCTATGAAGGGGCATATGGCTACACCTTC.

CDR3 in amino acids: CASSPSGRTDTQYF. The CDR3 nucleotides are TGTGCCAGCAGCCCCTCAGGTAGGACAGATACGCAGTATTTT. The chain employs TRBV7-9 and TRBJ2-3; D gene ambiguous. Trimming took 5 bases from V and 3 from J, leaving 12 bases between them. Germline loops: CDR1 SEHNR, CDR2 FQNEAQ (reference sequence). The CDR3 consists of 14 residues.

The chain carries TRBV5-4 and TRBJ2-3; 9 bases map to TRBD2. The J segment lost 3 bases and the V segment lost 5 bases, leaving 7 bases of the junction unmatched. Germline assignment: CDR1 SGHNT and CDR2 YYREEE (reference sequence). The CDR3 is 15 amino acids. The CDR3 sequence is CASSPSGIQTDTQYF. DNA for the CDR3: TGTGCCAGCAGTCCTAGCGGGATACAGACAGATACGCAGTATTTT.

The chain has TRBV6-4 and TRBJ1-1, with D maybe TRBD1 (6 bases). The CDR3 is 14 amino acids. Germline V gene sequence: CDR1 MRHNA, CDR2 SNTAGT. V was clipped by 6 bases and J by 1 base, with 12 bases between them. The CDR3: CASRMTGKNTEAFF. For the CDR3, the DNA is TGTGCCAGCAGGATGACAGGAAAGAACACTGAAGCTTTCTTT.

The rearrangement uses TRBV6-1 and TRBJ1-5, with D uncertain. Looked up from germline, CDR1 is MNHNS and CDR2 is SASEGT. CDR3 size: 13 residues. Trimming shortened V by 5 bases and J by 6 bases, and 11 bases separated the two germline ends. CDR3 coding DNA: TGTGCCAGCAGTATGTCGATATTTCAGCCCCAGCATTTT. Amino acids: CASSMSIFQPQHF.

A single count supports this clone. The genes are TRBV7-9 and TRBJ1-4; D is unresolved. This CDR3 contains 14 residues. With 4 bases removed from V and 7 bases from J, the gap between germline ends came to 13 bases. Germline-derived CDR1 and CDR2 are SEHNR and FQNEAQ (reference sequence). This chain's CDR3 is CASSSDVRSEKLFF. The CDR3 DNA is TGTGCCAGCAGCTCCGACGTCCGAAGTGAAAAACTGTTTTTT.

This clone was detected only once. V is TRBV9 and J is TRBJ2-3; the D is unclear. The germline CDR1 and CDR2 sequences are SGDLS and YYNGEE. Trimming removed 3 bases from V and 0 bases from J, with 14 bases in between. This CDR3 is built from 16 residues. The CDR3 reads CASSEVGWSSTDTQYF. The CDR3 bases are TGTGCCAGCAGCGAGGTCGGGTGGAGTAGCACAGATACGCAGTATTTT.

The chain uses TRBV5-6 and TRBJ1-1, with D possibly being TRBD1 (6 bases). V shed 4 bases and J shed 5 bases, with 18 bases lying between them. CDR3 length equals 15 residues. Germline values: CDR1 SGHDT, CDR2 YYEEEE. The CDR3 region is CASSPAGWGQTEAFF. CDR3 nucleotides: TGTGCCAGCAGCCCCGCGGGGTGGGGACAAACTGAAGCTTTCTTT. The variable domain in full, with the rest retrieved from reference TRBV5-6 and TRBJ1-1, is DAGVTQSPTHLIKTRGQQVTLRCSPKSGHDTVSWYQQALGQGPQFIFQYYEEEERQRGNFPDRFSGHQFPNYSSELNVNALLLGDSALYLCASSPAGWGQTEAFFGQGTRLTVV.

The gene calls are TRBV4-1 and TRBJ2-3, with 8 bases identical to TRBD2. Germline trimming cut 0 bases from V and 0 bases from J; bases unmatched to any gene: 8. The CDR3 covers 18 residues. Germline V gives CDR1 MGHRA, CDR2 YSYEKL. CDR3 sequence: CASSQDGSGGGSTDTQYF. The CDR3 DNA follows: TGCGCCAGCAGCCAAGATGGGTCGGGAGGGGGGAGCACAGATACGCAGTATTTT.

The chain carries TRBV9 and TRBJ1-4, with D maybe TRBD1 (5 bases). With 0 bases removed from V and 4 bases from J, the gap between germline ends came to 10 bases. Germline V lookup: CDR1 SGDLS, CDR2 YYNGEE. The CDR3 runs 15 residues. CDR3 coding DNA: TGTGCCAGCAGCGTAGCTGGGGGGTTTAATGAAAAACTGTTTTTT. As protein: CASSVAGGFNEKLFF. The full variable domain, its missing parts supplied by reference TRBV9 and TRBJ1-4, is DSGVTQTPKHLITATGQRVTLRCSPRSGDLSVYWYQQSLDQGLQFLIQYYNGEERAKGNILERFSAQQFPDLHSELNLSSLELGDSALYFCASSVAGGFNEKLFFGSGTQLSVL.

This clone was observed a single time. The chain is built from TRBV10-1 and TRBJ2-3; no reliable D call. Looked up from germline, CDR1 is WNHNN and CDR2 is SYGVQD (reference sequence). With 3 bases removed from V and 4 bases from J, the gap between germline ends came to 14 bases. There are 15 residues in the CDR3. The CDR3 is CASSDGRAHADTQYF. In DNA form, the CDR3 reads TGCGCCAGCAGTGACGGACGTGCTCACGCAGATACGCAGTATTTT.

The J gene is TRBJ2-7, the V gene TRBV28; D perhaps matches TRBD2 (5 bases). The CDR3 is 14 amino acids. V was pared by 2 bases and J by 4 bases, with 12 bases between. The germline V gene encodes CDR1 MDHEN and CDR2 SYDVKM. CDR3 sequence: CASSLRGPLYEQYF. The CDR3, as DNA: TGTGCCAGCAGTTTACGAGGGCCGCTATACGAGCAGTACTTC.

The chain combines TRBV5-1 with TRBJ2-7; 10 bases are shared with TRBD1. This CDR3 is 16 amino acids long. Losses at the gene ends were 2 bases for V and 6 bases for J; bases not matched to a gene: 11. Germline V gene data show CDR1 as SGHRS and CDR2 as YFSETQ. The CDR3 sequence: CASSFSPGQGLSEQYF. CDR3 DNA: TGCGCCAGCAGCTTCTCTCCGGGACAGGGGTTATCCGAGCAGTACTTC.

This chain links TRBV6-1 with TRBJ1-5; 7 nucleotides line up with TRBD1. The CDR3 runs to 14 residues. Germline CDR1 MNHNS, CDR2 SASEGT. J lost 1 base, V lost 6 bases, and 3 bases had no gene match. In DNA form, the CDR3 reads TGTGCCAGCAGGGGGGGACAGAGCAATCAGCCCCAGCATTTT. Its protein is CASRGGQSNQPQHF.

This chain links TRBV6-5 with TRBJ2-3, with 8 nucleotides matching TRBD2. The CDR3 is made up of 15 amino acids. The V segment lost 7 bases and the J segment 4 bases; nucleotides outside the gene matches: 10. The V gene's germline CDR1 is MNHEY and CDR2 SVGAGI. The chain's CDR3 is CASTPSGSRADTQYF. CDR3 sequence (DNA): TGTGCCAGCACTCCCAGCGGGAGTAGGGCAGATACGCAGTATTTT.

The chain carries TRBV5-1 and TRBJ2-5; TRBD2 agrees at 10 bases. Germline V gene lookup returns CDR1 SGHRS and CDR2 YFSETQ. CDR3 size: 16 residues. The V segment lost 8 bases and the J segment 5 bases; nucleotides outside the gene matches: 15. Written as DNA, the CDR3 is TGCGCCAGTACCTGGACTAGCGGTCGAGGGGGCGAGACCCAGTACTTC. Its protein is CASTWTSGRGGETQYF.

The rearrangement uses TRBV11-2 and TRBJ2-7; TRBD1 is a possible D gene (6 bases). Trimming left V 4 bases short and J 2 bases short, with 6 bases between. The CDR3 contains 12 residues. CDR1 and CDR2 from the germline V gene are SGHAT and FQNNGV. CDR3 residues: CASSWDTYEQYF. The CDR3, as DNA: TGTGCCAGCAGCTGGGACACCTACGAGCAGTACTTC.

The chain recombines TRBV7-4 with TRBJ1-5; 11 bases are a match to TRBD1. Germline CDR1 reads SGHVT; CDR2 reads SQSDAQ. J lost 0 bases, V lost 5 bases, and 9 bases had no gene match. This CDR3 region has 18 residues. The CDR3 DNA is TGTGCCAGCAGCCTGGACAGGGGGCGCCTATATAGCAATCAGCCCCAGCATTTT. The encoded protein is CASSLDRGRLYSNQPQHF.

CDR3 sequence reads: CASSVVLDTGELFF. The CDR3 bases are TGTGCCAGCAGCGTAGTTCTGGACACCGGGGAGCTGTTTTTT. The V and J genes are TRBV9 and TRBJ2-2; D ambiguous. Germline loops: CDR1 SGDLS, CDR2 YYNGEE. Deletions cut 0 bases from V and 3 bases from J, with 6 bases between. The length of the CDR3 is 14 residues. Together with reference TRBV9 and TRBJ2-2, the CDR3 gives the full variable domain: DSGVTQTPKHLITATGQRVTLRCSPRSGDLSVYWYQQSLDQGLQFLIQYYNGEERAKGNILERFSAQQFPDLHSELNLSSLELGDSALYFCASSVVLDTGELFFGEGSRLTVL.

The V and J genes are TRBV5-1 and TRBJ1-1; tentative D call: TRBD1 (5 bases). V lost 4 bases, J lost 2 bases, and 18 bases lay in between. Germline loops: CDR1 SGHRS, CDR2 YFSETQ. The CDR3 consists of 16 residues. The CDR3 sequence: CASSQGSPGANTEAFF. The CDR3 nucleotides are TGCGCCAGCAGCCAGGGAAGTCCTGGGGCAAACACTGAAGCTTTCTTT.

The chain couples TRBV19 to TRBJ2-7; 10 bases map to TRBD1. J gave up 4 bases and V 7 bases, and 4 bases lay outside the gene matches. Germline V CDR1 and CDR2: LNHDA, SQIVND (reference sequence). This CDR3 spans 13 amino acids. The CDR3 loop is CASKGQGTYEQYF. In DNA form, the CDR3 reads TGTGCCAGTAAGGGACAGGGGACGTACGAGCAGTACTTC. Based on the CDR3 plus reference TRBV19 and TRBJ2-7, the full variable domain is DGGITQSPKYLFRKEGQNVTLSCEQNLNHDAMYWYRQDPGQGLRLIYYSQIVNDFQKGDIAEGYSVSREKKESFPLTVTSAQKNPTAFYLCASKGQGTYEQYFGPGTRLTVT.

V is TRBV19 and J is TRBJ1-5; 8 positions agree with TRBD1. Germline lookup yields CDR1 LNHDA and CDR2 SQIVND (reference sequence). The V and J ends lost 6 bases and 0 bases, in that order; junction bases with no gene match: 4. The CDR3 contains 15 residues. The CDR3, as DNA: TGTGCCAGTAGCGGGACAGGTGATAGCAATCAGCCCCAGCATTTT. Translated, it gives CASSGTGDSNQPQHF.

The CDR3 DNA is TGTGCCAGCAGTGGTATGAAGCAGCCCCAGCATTTT. It is translated as CASSGMKQPQHF. V gene TRBV6-1 combines with J gene TRBJ1-5; D uncertain. Germline CDR1 MNHNS, CDR2 SASEGT. The CDR3 length is 12 residues. V lost 4 bases and J 7 bases, leaving 8 bases between the germline ends.

V is TRBV19 and J is TRBJ1-4, with D possibly TRBD1 on 6 matching bases. This CDR3 contains 15 residues. Trimming removed 5 bases at V and 5 bases at J, with 15 bases between. Germline V gene data show CDR1 as LNHDA and CDR2 as SQIVND (reference sequence). The CDR3 nucleotides read TGTGCCAGTAGTCCCCGGTCAGGGGTCAATGAAAAACTGTTTTTT. Protein: CASSPRSGVNEKLFF.